This entry features one TCR beta chain sequence. This specimen belongs to a study of blood T cell repertoires in COVID-19. Whole-study context: Collection of acute and convalescent COVID-19 samples took place in the United States, Italy and Spain. PBMCs, B-cell-depleted T cells, or T cells provided the cDNA or gDNA that made up the material.

Original analysis: Reference gene primer amplification yielded estimated nucleated cell counts. Method: immunoSEQ multiplex PCR; TCRdb's copy keeps in-frame clones and lacks some. The V and J calls and clone size are taken from that table; D and trimming were inferred from the DNA. The sample has under 75,000 clones, about three quarters seen once. The CDR3 sequence is 12 residues long. V dropped 2 bases and J dropped 7 bases, with 6 bases sitting between them. Germline CDR1 and CDR2: MNHEY and SVGEGT. Sequencing used peripheral blood. The origin of this receptor is a man aged 80 or over with acute or convalescent COVID-19. The chain employs TRBV6-2 or TRBV6-3 and TRBJ2-1; D is undetermined. The CDR3 coding sequence is TGTGCCAGCAGTTACCTGTCGAATGAGCAGTTCTTC. It encodes CASSYLSNEQFF.